The 2 T cell receptor beta chains listed next were all sequenced from one sample in a study of T-cell memory formation after mild COVID-19. TCRdb recomputed calls from the 5' RACE reads with MiXCR, one row per CDR3 protein. The data hold about 100,000 distinct CDR3 sequences, with roughly 11% observed a single time. The specimen sequenced was PBMCs or a T cell subset sorted from them (not recorded which). These receptors were collected from a man younger than 35 who had mild COVID-19 (a few samples of this study predate the infection). Cell type and time point are not known.

This clonotype was seen a few times. The chain has TRBV4-2 and TRBJ1-2, with a possible D match to TRBD1 (5 bases). V gave up 1 base and J gave up 4 bases, with 13 bases separating them. This CDR3 contains 15 residues. CDR1 LGHNA and CDR2 YNFKEQ come from the germline V gene. CDR3 sequence (DNA): TGTGCCAGCAGCCAAGCCCTGGGGGGGAGCTATGGCTACACCTTC. This encodes CASSQALGGSYGYTF.

This clonotype has a single count. This sequence joins TRBV19 and TRBJ2-5; D call uncertain. The CDR3 has 12 residues. Trimming took off 6 bases at V and 1 base at J, with 6 bases between the two ends. Germline CDR1 and CDR2: LNHDA and SQIVND (reference sequence). CDR3 loop: CASSPGQETQYF. CDR3 bases: TGTGCCAGTAGCCCCGGCCAAGAGACCCAGTACTTC. The full variable domain, rest sourced from reference TRBV19 and TRBJ2-5, is DGGITQSPKYLFRKEGQNVTLSCEQNLNHDAMYWYRQDPGQGLRLIYYSQIVNDFQKGDIAEGYSVSREKKESFPLTVTSAQKNPTAFYLCASSPGQETQYFGPGTRLLVL.